This TCR beta chain was observed in a study of blood T cell repertoires in COVID-19. Study-level background: From the United States, Italy and Spain came samples of acute and convalescent COVID-19. PBMCs, B-cell-depleted T cells, or T cells were the source of the cDNA or gDNA that made up the material.

Authors' processing steps: Reference gene primer amplification gave estimated nucleated cell counts. Sequencing was performed with immunoSEQ multiplex PCR; in TCRdb, only in-frame clones are kept and a portion is missing. Clone size and the V and J calls come from that table; the DNA yielded D and trimming. The table has about 310,000 clones, around 90% seen once. Trimming stripped 7 bases from V and 9 bases from J, with 5 bases between. Germline assignment: CDR1 SGDLS and CDR2 YYNGEE. CDR3 size: 9 residues. The chain recombines TRBV9 with TRBJ2-1; weak D call: TRBD1 (5 bases). The sample consisted of peripheral blood. The TCR originated in a man younger than 35 with active or convalescent COVID-19. The CDR3 here is CASGAEQFF. CDR3 coding DNA: TGTGCCAGCGGGGCTGAGCAGTTCTTC.